What follows describes a single TCR beta chain. Its antigen is not known. This specimen comes from a study of CD8 T cells in Susac syndrome. Reverse transcription of roughly 0.45 to 1 ug RNA was performed with random hexamers. TCRdb used MiXCR to reprocess the immunoSEQ multiplex PCR reads, holding one entry per CDR3 protein. Among 180,000 or so distinct CDR3 sequences listed, over 85% were seen once. V trimming: 4 bases; J trimming: 4 bases; junction bases outside the gene matches: 3. The CDR3 spans 15 residues. In germline, CDR1 is SNHLY, CDR2 FYNNEI. TEMRA cells were FACS-enriched, unlike CD8+ and CD4+ T cells, which were negatively isolated. Whole-study results and caveats: The study's TCR sequencing and HLA analysis covered a relatively small number of individuals, and the study acknowledged this.

This receptor was taken from a human donor in good health. Sequencing used CD4+ T cells from PBMCs. V is TRBV2 and J is TRBJ1-4, with TRBD1 matching over 10 bases. CDR3 loop: CASSGQGANNEKLFF. CDR3 nucleotide sequence: TGTGCCAGCAGTGGACAGGGGGCCAATAATGAAAAACTGTTTTTT.